Below, 30 T cell receptor beta chains from the same sample are listed, as sequenced in a study of cytotoxic CD8 clonotypes in ibrutinib-treated CLL (dated by TCRdb to the early 2020s). Read against the paper, the sample's time point label means: about a year on ibrutinib. Libraries were made using the immunoSEQ multiplex PCR assay. Imported from immuneACCESS, the table was reduced by TCRdb to in-frame sequences with V and J called. These copies leave out some clones; in studies compared against another copy, an unresolved V gene accounts for under half, and the cause of the remainder is not known. The sample yields 200,000 to 250,000 clones; nearly 80% were counted once. The ten largest clones represent about 10% of the sample. This specimen consisted of PBMCs, obtained after 12 months of ibrutinib treatment. All receptors derive from a human donor with chronic lymphocytic leukemia.

V is TRBV5-1 and J is TRBJ1-1; D remains ambiguous. This CDR3 comprises 15 residues. The ends were cut back, 5 bases at V and 0 bases at J, with 14 bases in the middle. Germline values: CDR1 SGHRS, CDR2 YFSETQ. CDR3 sequence reads: CASREYRDMNTEAFF. The CDR3 nucleotides read TGCGCCAGCAGGGAGTACAGAGATATGAACACTGAAGCTTTCTTT.

This clone was seen more than once but under ten times. J is TRBJ1-5 and V is TRBV5-8; D call uncertain. Per the germline V gene, CDR1 is SGHTS and CDR2 is YDEGEE. The CDR3 is 15 amino acids. V was clipped by 0 bases and J by 0 bases, with 7 bases between them. CDR3: CASSLGQNSNQPQHF. The CDR3 bases are TGTGCCAGCAGCTTGGGGCAGAATAGCAATCAGCCCCAGCATTTT.

Notes on this clone: A read error may produce the germline difference seen at one junction end. V is TRBV30 and J is TRBJ1-1, with 7 bases identical to TRBD1. There are 13 residues in the CDR3. Germline CDR1 GTSNPN, CDR2 SVGIG (reference sequence). Written as DNA, the CDR3 is TGTGCCGGGAGGGGGCACGTGAACACTGAAGCTTTCTTT. Amino acid sequence: CAGRGHVNTEAFF.

As concerns this clone: Its ends do not fully match the called genes, so a read error is possible. This chain uses TRBV10-2 with TRBJ2-7; the D is unclear. This CDR3 comprises 11 residues. CDR1 is WSHSY, CDR2 SAAADI, per germline. The CDR3 here is CASSEGLEQCF. The CDR3 DNA follows: TGCGCCAGCAGTGAGGGTTTGGAGCAGTGCTTC.

J is TRBJ1-4 and V is TRBV2, with D hard to call. With 6 bases removed from V and 7 bases from J, the gap between germline ends came to 12 bases. The CDR3 extends over 13 amino acids. The V gene's germline CDR1 is SNHLY and CDR2 FYNNEI. The CDR3 loop reads CASSTTGPEKLFF. The CDR3 bases are TGTGCCAGCAGCACCACTGGACCTGAAAAACTGTTTTTT. Full variable domain (rest looked up from reference TRBV2 and TRBJ1-4): EPEVTQTPSHQVTQMGQEVILRCVPISNHLYFYWYRQILGQKVEFLVSFYNNEISEKSEIFDDQFSVERPDGSNFTLKIRSTKLEDSAMYFCASSTTGPEKLFFGSGTQLSVL.

This chain uses TRBV4-1 with TRBJ2-7; 7 bases match TRBD1. There are 15 residues in the CDR3. Germline V gene data show CDR1 as MGHRA and CDR2 as YSYEKL. V was pared by 2 bases and J by 4 bases, with 8 bases of the junction left unmatched. The CDR3 is CASSQITGVAYEQYF. CDR3 DNA sequence: TGCGCCAGCAGCCAAATTACAGGGGTAGCGTACGAGCAGTACTTC.

The V gene is TRBV5-1, the J gene TRBJ1-4; D is undetermined. V was cut by 6 bases and J by 5 bases, with 14 bases left in between. Looked up from germline, CDR1 is SGHRS and CDR2 is YFSETQ. This CDR3 has 14 amino acids. CDR3 protein: CASKGSDQNEKLFF. The CDR3 DNA reads TGCGCCAGCAAGGGAAGCGACCAGAATGAAAAACTGTTTTTT.

This clone has just one count. This chain connects TRBV18 to TRBJ1-1; possible D gene TRBD1, 6 bases. The CDR3 has 14 residues. Germline loops: CDR1 KGHSH, CDR2 LQKENI. The V end lost 3 bases, the J end lost 5 bases, and 13 bases lay between the germline ends. CDR3 sequence: CASSPGGLGTEAFF. DNA of the CDR3: TGTGCCAGCTCACCGGGGGGCTTAGGGACTGAAGCTTTCTTT.

The chain links TRBV2 to TRBJ2-7, with 9 nucleotides matching TRBD2. The V and J ends lost 7 bases and 2 bases, in that order; junction bases with no gene match: 12. The CDR3 length is 16 residues. CDR1 SNHLY and CDR2 FYNNEI come from the germline V gene. The CDR3 DNA sequence: TGTGCCAGCAAGGCTAGCGGGACTCTTTTCCCCTACGAGCAGTACTTC. This translates into CASKASGTLFPYEQYF. Together with reference TRBV2 and TRBJ2-7, the CDR3 gives the full variable domain: EPEVTQTPSHQVTQMGQEVILRCVPISNHLYFYWYRQILGQKVEFLVSFYNNEISEKSEIFDDQFSVERPDGSNFTLKIRSTKLEDSAMYFCASKASGTLFPYEQYFGPGTRLTVT.

The chain is built from TRBV4-2 and TRBJ2-1, with TRBD2 identical over 8 bases. With V trimmed by 4 bases and J by 4 bases, 12 bases remained unmatched. The CDR3 length is 17 residues. Germline assignment: CDR1 LGHNA and CDR2 YNFKEQ. This chain's CDR3 is CASSPRGSGEPYNEQFF. In nucleotides, the CDR3 is TGTGCCAGCAGCCCCCGGGGTAGCGGGGAACCTTACAATGAGCAGTTCTTC.

This chain uses TRBV7-2 with TRBJ1-5, with D uncertain. Germline V gene data show CDR1 as SGHTA and CDR2 as FQGNSA. V was clipped by 5 bases and J by 7 bases, with 12 bases between them. The length of the CDR3 is 13 residues. The CDR3 reads CASSRRSGQPQHF. The CDR3 nucleotides are TGTGCCAGCAGCCGCCGCTCCGGGCAGCCCCAGCATTTT.

This clone was seen only a few times. The chain has TRBV6-1 and TRBJ2-7, with D unclear. Germline lookup yields CDR1 MNHNS and CDR2 SASEGT. Trimming pared 3 bases from V and 3 bases from J, leaving 3 bases between. This CDR3 is 11 amino acids long. Here the CDR3 DNA reads TGTGCCAGCAGTGACAGCTACGAGCAGTACTTC. This codes for CASSDSYEQYF.

CDR3 DNA sequence: TGTGCCAGCAGTTACTCAGGGAGCGACTATGGCTACACCTTC. It codes for CASSYSGSDYGYTF. J is TRBJ1-2 and V is TRBV6-6; D remains unclear. The CDR3 extends over 14 amino acids. CDR1 and CDR2 from the germline V gene are MNHNY and SVGAGI (reference sequence). The V end was cut by 0 bases, the J end by 3 bases, with 8 bases between.

This clone turned up a few times. The gene calls are TRBV5-1 and TRBJ1-2; tentatively, D is TRBD1 (5 bases). CDR3 length equals 14 residues. The germline V gene encodes CDR1 SGHRS and CDR2 YFSETQ. Trimming shortened V by 4 bases and J by 6 bases, and 16 bases separated the two germline ends. DNA for the CDR3: TGCGCCAGCAGCGATCGGGGACGTGAACATGGCTACACCTTC. The encoded protein is CASSDRGREHGYTF.

V usage is TRBV7-9 and J usage is TRBJ2-7; D gene uncertain. Trimming shortened V by 3 bases and J by 0 bases, and 9 bases separated the two germline ends. Germline assignment: CDR1 SEHNR and CDR2 FQNEAQ (reference sequence). The CDR3 loop spans 14 amino acids. In nucleotides, the CDR3 is TGTGCCAGCAGCTTTATGGCGAACTCCTACGAGCAGTACTTC. Protein product: CASSFMANSYEQYF. Variable domain in full (rest from reference TRBV7-9 and TRBJ2-7): DTGVSQNPRHKITKRGQNVTFRCDPISEHNRLYWYRQTLGQGPEFLTYFQNEAQLEKSRLLSDRFSAERPKGSFSTLEIQRTEQGDSAMYLCASSFMANSYEQYFGPGTRLTVT.

V and J are TRBV27 and TRBJ1-6; D may be TRBD1 (5 bases). Germline V CDR1 and CDR2: MNHEY, SMNVEV (reference sequence). This CDR3 is 16 amino acids long. Trimming pared 7 bases from V and 10 bases from J, leaving 23 bases between. CDR3 residues: CASTSGSGRARSPLHF. The DNA of the CDR3 is TGTGCCAGCACCTCCGGCTCGGGCAGGGCTCGGTCACCCCTCCACTTT.

The V gene is TRBV7-3, the J gene TRBJ1-2; TRBD1 might be the D (5 bases). The germline CDR1 and CDR2 sequences are SGHTA and FQGTGA. The CDR3 has 15 residues. V lost 0 bases to trimming and J lost 3 bases, with 11 bases between them. The CDR3 region has the DNA TGTGCCAGCAGCTTAACGGGGGGTAACGACTATGGCTACACCTTC. Translation: CASSLTGGNDYGYTF.

To note about this clone: Other DNA sequences in this sample translate to the same CDR3. The chain is built from TRBV5-4 and TRBJ1-1; a weak D match, TRBD1 (5 bases). Germline V CDR1 and CDR2: SGHNT, YYREEE (reference sequence). V was clipped by 4 bases and J by 1 base, with 8 bases between them. The CDR3 extends over 13 amino acids. The CDR3 sequence: CASSLGGNTEAFF. As DNA, the CDR3 is TGTGCCAGCAGCCTGGGGGGGAACACTGAAGCTTTCTTT.

This clone was picked up a small number of times. The genes are TRBV18 and TRBJ1-1; D is uncertain. Germline loops: CDR1 KGHSH, CDR2 LQKENI. V lost 1 base and J lost 5, with 8 bases in between. The CDR3 runs 13 residues. The CDR3 here is CASSPLRDTEAFF. As DNA, the CDR3 is TGTGCCAGCTCACCACTCCGGGATACTGAAGCTTTCTTT. Using reference TRBV18 and TRBJ1-1 for the parts outside the CDR3, the full variable domain is NAGVMQNPRHLVRRRGQEARLRCSPMKGHSHVYWYRQLPEEGLKFMVYLQKENIIDESGMPKERFSAEFPKEGPSILRIQQVVRGDSAAYFCASSPLRDTEAFFGQGTRLTVV.

The genes are TRBV6-5 and TRBJ2-2; unclear D gene. This CDR3 is 15 amino acids long. CDR1 and CDR2 (germline): MNHEY, SVGAGI. Trimming removed 1 base from V and 6 bases from J, with 12 bases in between. The CDR3 loop is CASSYFVDVAGELFF. The CDR3 region has the DNA TGTGCCAGCAGTTACTTTGTGGACGTTGCCGGGGAGCTGTTTTTT.

The CDR3, as DNA: TGTGCCAGTAGTATAGGGAAGACCCAGTACTTC. Encoded protein: CASSIGKTQYF. The chain has TRBV19 and TRBJ2-5; D gene uncertain. Germline V gives CDR1 LNHDA, CDR2 SQIVND (reference sequence). The CDR3 has 11 amino acids. The V gene lost 1 base and the J gene lost 6 bases, with 3 bases spanning the gap.

V usage is TRBV18 and J usage is TRBJ1-1, with D perhaps TRBD1 (6 bases). Germline V gives CDR1 KGHSH, CDR2 LQKENI. Trimming left V 5 bases short and J 3 bases short, with 16 bases between. The CDR3 length is 15 residues. The CDR3 DNA is TGTGCCAGCTCAACGACAGGTAGTGGTGACACTGAAGCTTTCTTT. It encodes CASSTTGSGDTEAFF.

The rearrangement links TRBV5-1 to TRBJ2-5; 9 bases line up with TRBD1. The CDR3 runs to 13 residues. The V and J ends lost 4 bases and 9 bases, in that order; junction bases with no gene match: 7. Germline values: CDR1 SGHRS, CDR2 YFSETQ. The CDR3, as DNA: TGCGCCAGCAGCCCGACAGGGGGGTTAGCCCAGTACTTC. Its protein product is CASSPTGGLAQYF.

This chain joins TRBV5-8 and TRBJ2-1; D is perhaps TRBD1 or TRBD2 (5 bases each). Germline V gene lookup returns CDR1 SGHTS and CDR2 YDEGEE. Between the trimmed V and J ends, which lost 6 bases and 0 bases, there was a span of 16 bases. The CDR3 is 16 amino acids. The CDR3 nucleotides are TGTGCCAGCACCCGAACCGGGACCACCTCCTACAATGAGCAGTTCTTC. Protein: CASTRTGTTSYNEQFF. Drawing the rest from reference TRBV5-8 and TRBJ2-1, the complete variable domain is EAGVTQSPTHLIKTRGQQATLRCSPISGHTSVYWYQQALGLGLQFLLWYDEGEERNRGNFPPRFSGRQFPNYSSELNVNALELEDSALYLCASTRTGTTSYNEQFFGPGTRLTVL.

The V gene is TRBV6-6, the J gene TRBJ2-4; possibly TRBD2 for D (6 bases). Germline V lookup: CDR1 MNHNY, CDR2 SVGAGI (reference sequence). This CDR3 has 15 amino acids. V lost 8 bases to trimming and J lost 6 bases, with 20 bases between them. The CDR3 DNA sequence: TGTGCCAGCTCTTCTTCCGGGACTCGAAGAAACATTCAGTACTTC. Its protein is CASSSSGTRRNIQYF.

This clone was picked up one time. The chain employs TRBV9 and TRBJ1-2; possibly TRBD1 for D (6 bases). The CDR3 covers 14 residues. Trimming left V 0 bases short and J 4 bases short, with 10 bases between. Germline CDR1 SGDLS, CDR2 YYNGEE. The chain's CDR3 is CASSVASGVYGYTF. In DNA, the CDR3 is TGTGCCAGCAGCGTAGCGTCAGGGGTCTATGGCTACACCTTC.

This clone was found once. V and J are TRBV5-1 and TRBJ2-1; 8 bases fit TRBD1. The germline V gene has CDR1 SGHRS and CDR2 YFSETQ. The V segment lost 4 bases and the J segment 0 bases; nucleotides outside the gene matches: 9. This CDR3 is 17 amino acids long. In nucleotides, the CDR3 is TGCGCCAGCAGCCCACAGCTACAGGGGGGCTCCTACAATGAGCAGTTCTTC. Translation gives CASSPQLQGGSYNEQFF.

The chain's CDR3 is CASSVRLSTDTQYF. DNA for the CDR3: TGTGCCAGCAGTGTCAGGTTATCAACAGATACGCAGTATTTT. The chain employs TRBV28 and TRBJ2-3, with unresolved D. Trimming took 5 bases from V and 3 from J, leaving 12 bases between them. Germline V gene data show CDR1 as MDHEN and CDR2 as SYDVKM. CDR3 size: 14 residues.

The chain carries TRBV18 and TRBJ1-1; D remains ambiguous. The germline V and J ends were trimmed by 1 base and 4 bases, with 25 bases remaining between them. CDR3 length: 19 amino acids. The germline gives CDR1 KGHSH, CDR2 LQKENI. The CDR3 sequence is CASSPRTLGGRLVSTEAFF. CDR3 nucleotides: TGTGCCAGCTCACCACGTACCTTGGGAGGAAGGTTGGTTTCCACTGAAGCTTTCTTT.

CDR3 protein: CASSLYRGAGANVLTF. DNA for the CDR3: TGTGCCAGCAGCTTGTACAGGGGCGCTGGGGCCAACGTCCTGACTTTC. The chain has TRBV11-2 and TRBJ2-6, with 7 bases identical to TRBD1. V trimming: 3 bases; J trimming: 2 bases; junction bases outside the gene matches: 4. Germline V gene lookup returns CDR1 SGHAT and CDR2 FQNNGV. The CDR3 sequence is 16 residues long. The full variable domain, with the rest looked up from reference TRBV11-2 and TRBJ2-6, is EAGVAQSPRYKIIEKRQSVAFWCNPISGHATLYWYQQILGQGPKLLIQFQNNGVVDDSQLPKDRFSAERLKGVDSTLKIQPAKLEDSAVYLCASSLYRGAGANVLTFGAGSRLTVL.